This T cell receptor (beta chain) originates from a study of CXCR3-negative and CXCR3-positive naive CD8 T cells (dated by TCRdb to between 2019 and 2020). Study-wide context: About 150 million TRB reads were obtained in total, roughly 1.5 +/- 0.3 million reads per library. Diversity and physicochemical repertoire analyses were performed on around 10 donors pooled from two independent experiments. The TRBV-TRBJ cluster analysis covered naive subsets from several donors and memory cells from 3 donors.

This sample was sequenced with a NextSeq 550. The Human TCR Profiling Kit (MiLaboratory) was used to make UMI-labeled 5' RACE TRB cDNA libraries. cDNA synthesis used the entire amount of extracted RNA, and PCR amplification then used the entire amount of cDNA produced. Libraries were prepared in parallel using an identical number of PCR cycles. The authors processed their data as follows. MIGEC and MiXCR extracted about 53,000 +/- 10,000 unique UMI-labeled TRB cDNA molecules per library, requiring at least two reads per UMI. An average of approximately 40,000 +/- 10,000 functional in-frame TRB CDR3 nucleotide clonotypes without stop codons was found per library. After downsampling to 5000 UMI-labeled TRB molecules per sample, diversity metrics such as normalized Shannon-Wiener and Chao1 were calculated in VDJtools. Clonotype-size-weighted physicochemical properties of the central five CDR3 residues (interaction energy, strength, volume and Kidera factor 4) were computed in VDJtools. After TCRdb reprocessed the reads, each CDR3 protein sequence was kept as one row, without DNA. Clone size and V and J calls follow TCRdb, not the original study. In this sample's table one finds around 81,000 distinct CDR3 sequences. The top ten constitute 1.6% of the sample.

What the research found in general, with its limitations: Both naive subsets had comparably high repertoire diversity, while memory CD8+ T cells had much lower repertoire diversity. Compared with CXCR3-negative naive cells, CXCR3-positive naive cells had TRB CDR3s with higher hydrophobicity (lower Kidera factor 4), lower energy, and higher strength and volume indices. Naive CXCR3-negative and CXCR3-positive cells from the same donor showed similar TRBV-TRBJ usage, whereas memory cells showed distinct patterns. Because CXCR3 expression was partially decreased after cryopreservation, freshly isolated PBMCs were used for most assays. Surface CD5, linked to self-reactivity in mice, was comparable between naive subsets; TCR interaction strength was therefore also inferred from TRB CDR3 physicochemical properties.

For every CD8+ T cell subset, under 350,000 cells were flow-sorted straight into RLT lysis buffer, and each subset was sorted in triplicate. Naive CD8+ T cells were defined stringently as CD45RO-CCR7+CD27+CD95- to exclude memory contaminants. Peripheral blood mononuclear cells were isolated from buffy coats using standard density gradient centrifugation. A FACSAria III was used to flow-sort naive CXCR3-negative and CXCR3-positive CD8+ T cells. An RNeasy Mini Kit was used to extract total RNA from the sorted cells. Regarding this clonotype: The antigen it recognizes is unknown.

The germline V gene encodes CDR1 LNHNV and CDR2 YYDKDF (reference sequence). The CDR3 numbers 16 residues from cysteine through phenylalanine. The DNA sequence is not available. The clonotype comes from a human donor in good health. Some clones in this sample may be carry-over from other donors' samples. The rearrangement joined TRBV15 to TRBJ2-7. Sequencing was performed on naive CXCR3- CD8+ T cells from blood. The sample's cell subset or site label, decoded: CD45RO-CCR7+CD27+CD95- naive CD8+ T cells lacking CXCR3 (TNR3-). CDR3 reads: CATSRDTSGRTYEQYF.